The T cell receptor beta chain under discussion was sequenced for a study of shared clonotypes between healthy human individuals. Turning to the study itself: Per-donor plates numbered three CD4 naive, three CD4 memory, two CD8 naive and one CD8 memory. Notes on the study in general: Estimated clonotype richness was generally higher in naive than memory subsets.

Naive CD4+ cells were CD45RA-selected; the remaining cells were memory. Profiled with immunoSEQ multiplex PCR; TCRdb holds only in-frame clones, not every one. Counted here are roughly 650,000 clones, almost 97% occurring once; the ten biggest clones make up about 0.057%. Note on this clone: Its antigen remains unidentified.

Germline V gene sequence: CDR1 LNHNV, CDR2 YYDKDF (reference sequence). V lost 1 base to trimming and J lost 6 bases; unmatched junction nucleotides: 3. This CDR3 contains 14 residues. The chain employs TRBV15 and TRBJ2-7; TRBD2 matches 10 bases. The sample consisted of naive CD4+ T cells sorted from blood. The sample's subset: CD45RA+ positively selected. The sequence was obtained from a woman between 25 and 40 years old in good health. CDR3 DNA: TGTGCCACCAGCAGAGTGGTAGCGGGGGGCGAGCAGTACTTC. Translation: CATSRVVAGGEQYF.